Listed below are T cell receptor beta chains from one sample, sequenced in a study of cytomegalovirus exposure and HLA in healthy donors. TCRdb's table, derived via immunoSEQ multiplex PCR, lists solely in-frame clones and lacks some. This table has 55,000 to 75,000 clones, 94% appearing once. The sequenced sample consisted of PBMCs. The receptors were sampled from a man aged 18 to 29 in good health and CMV-seropositive. Both conserved end residues are part of each CDR3. D genes are given only for firm matches. Size is stated for part of the rows, as once, few or many counts, or as a class when the clone is expanded.

size | D | J | V | CDR3 | DNA
- | - | TRBJ1-2 | TRBV9 | CASRDSNYGYTF | TGTGCCAGCAGAGACAGTAACTATGGCTACACCTTC
- | - | TRBJ2-3 | TRBV7-3 | CASSLRQSTDTQYF | TGTGCCAGCAGCTTACGACAGAGCACAGATACGCAGTATTTT
- | TRBD2 | TRBJ2-5 | TRBV7-2 | CASSRISGGMHETQYF | TGTGCCAGCAGCAGAATTTCGGGGGGGATGCATGAGACCCAGTACTTC
- | - | TRBJ2-7 | TRBV18 | CASQKSGRDTTYEQYF | TGTGCCAGCCAGAAATCCGGCCGGGACACCACCTACGAGCAGTACTTC
- | TRBD2 | TRBJ2-2 | TRBV11-2 | CASSPPLAANTGELFF | TGTGCCAGCAGCCCACCGCTAGCGGCAAACACCGGGGAGCTGTTTTTT
- | TRBD1 | TRBJ1-4 | TRBV25-1 | CASSENQGQGNEKLFF | TGTGCCAGCAGTGAGAATCAAGGACAGGGGAATGAAAAACTGTTTTTT
- | TRBD1 | TRBJ1-1 | TRBV5-4 | CASRTGTEMNTEAFF | TGTGCCAGCAGAACCGGGACAGAGATGAACACTGAAGCTTTCTTT
- | TRBD1 | TRBJ2-3 | TRBV10-1 | CAIRQGSTDTQYF | TGCGCCATTCGACAGGGGAGCACAGATACGCAGTATTTT
- | TRBD2 | TRBJ2-7 | TRBV28 | CASSLAVGAYEQYF | TGTGCCAGCAGTCTAGCGGTAGGAGCCTACGAGCAGTACTTC
- | - | TRBJ1-6 | TRBV25-1 | CASSEFGAASYNSPLHF | TGTGCCAGCAGTGAATTTGGGGCCGCCTCCTATAATTCACCCCTCCACTTT
- | TRBD1 | TRBJ1-3 | TRBV4-3 | CASSQEGGTGGFSGNTIYF | TGCGCCAGCAGCCAAGAAGGAGGGACAGGGGGCTTCTCTGGAAACACCATATATTTT
- | - | TRBJ1-2 | TRBV10-3 | CAISAQVYGYTF | TGTGCCATCAGTGCCCAGGTTTACGGCTACACCTTC
- | TRBD1 | TRBJ1-6 | TRBV19 | CASSVTGVGSPLHF | TGTGCCAGTAGTGTGACAGGGGTCGGTTCACCCCTCCACTTT
- | - | TRBJ2-2 | TRBV11-2 | CASSPGLGGELFF | TGTGCCAGCAGCCCCGGGTTGGGCGGGGAGCTGTTTTTT
- | TRBD2 | TRBJ2-1 | TRBV7-8 | CASSSTSGTTYNEQFF | TGTGCCAGCAGCTCAACTAGCGGGACCACCTACAATGAGCAGTTCTTC
- | TRBD1 | TRBJ2-7 | TRBV27 | CASSTAGGTYEQYF | TGTGCCAGCAGCACCGCAGGGGGAACCTACGAGCAGTACTTC
- | - | TRBJ1-5 | TRBV28 | CASSSGEQPQHF | TGTGCCAGCAGTTCAGGGGAACAGCCCCAGCATTTT
medium-sized | TRBD1 | TRBJ1-2 | TRBV15 | CATSKGARDYTF | TGTGCCACCAGCAAGGGGGCGCGGGACTACACCTTC
- | - | TRBJ2-3 | TRBV10-1 | CASSVDTTTDTQYF | TGCGCCAGCAGTGTGGACACGACCACAGATACGCAGTATTTT
- | TRBD1 | TRBJ2-1 | TRBV10-1 | CASSETLTGKQFF | TGCGCCAGCAGTGAGACCCTGACAGGGAAGCAGTTCTTC
- | TRBD2 | TRBJ2-1 | TRBV6-5 | CASSYGTSGVNEQFF | TGTGCCAGCAGTTACGGGACTAGCGGGGTCAATGAGCAGTTCTTC
- | - | TRBJ2-7 | TRBV27 | CATQGGHTPYEQYF | TGTGCCACCCAGGGGGGACACACACCCTACGAGCAGTACTTC
- | TRBD2 | TRBJ2-5 | TRBV10-3 | CAISGLAGIETQYF | TGTGCCATCAGTGGACTAGCGGGTATAGAGACCCAGTACTTC
- | TRBD1 | TRBJ1-5 | TRBV2 | CASSKDRGNQPQHF | TGTGCCAGCAGCAAGGACAGGGGGAATCAGCCCCAGCATTTT
- | - | TRBJ1-3 | TRBV28 | CASSPGVSGNTIYF | TGTGCCAGCAGTCCCGGGGTGTCTGGAAACACCATATATTTT
- | - | TRBJ2-1 | TRBV7-6 | CASSLLTSNEQFF | TGTGCCAGCAGCTTACTGACTAGCAATGAGCAGTTCTTC
- | - | TRBJ2-7 | TRBV4-1 | CASSQQPGGVYEQYF | TGCGCCAGCAGCCAACAACCGGGCGGGGTCTACGAGCAGTACTTC
- | - | TRBJ1-5 | TRBV2 | CASSEEVRQPQHF | TGTGCCAGCAGTGAGGAGGTGAGACAGCCCCAGCATTTT
- | TRBD1 | TRBJ1-5 | TRBV7-2 | CASSLGRTGDEWNQPQHF | TGTGCCAGCAGCCTTGGCAGGACAGGAGATGAGTGGAATCAGCCCCAGCATTTT
- | - | TRBJ1-2 | TRBV27 | CASSPGGRGGYTF | TGTGCCAGCAGTCCGGGGGGTCGGGGCGGCTACACCTTC
- | - | TRBJ1-1 | TRBV28 | CASSSLTGTEAFF | TGTGCCAGCAGTTCGCTAACGGGGACTGAAGCTTTCTTT
- | TRBD1 | TRBJ1-2 | TRBV6-5 | CASRQGGWGYTF | TGTGCCAGCAGGCAGGGGGGTTGGGGCTACACCTTC
- | TRBD1 | TRBJ2-6 | TRBV19 | CASRNHRGQPVGGANVLTF | TGTGCCAGTAGAAACCACAGGGGGCAGCCCGTTGGTGGGGCCAACGTCCTGACTTTC
- | - | TRBJ1-2 | TRBV6-6 | CASSRGQNGYTF | TGTGCCAGCAGTCGAGGACAGAATGGCTACACCTTC
once | TRBD1 | TRBJ1-1 | TRBV5-6 | CASRFDRGNTEAFF | TGTGCCAGCAGATTCGACAGGGGCAACACTGAAGCTTTCTTT
- | TRBD1 | TRBJ2-7 | TRBV29-1 | CSASGGASYEQYF | TGCAGCGCCTCAGGGGGCGCTTCCTACGAGCAGTACTTC